These 2 T cell receptor beta chains share one sample of origin, sequenced in a study of identifying expanded T cells in peripheral blood. Generated by immunoSEQ multiplex PCR, the TCRdb table keeps only in-frame clones and is missing some. This sample carries under 70,000 clones, about 89% of them seen once, and the ten largest clones take around 4.7%. Specimen: blood. The receptors were sampled from a person aged 18 to 69 in good health.

V is TRBV6-1 and J is TRBJ1-5, with D possibly being TRBD1 (5 bases). V shed 5 bases and J shed 7 bases, with 12 bases lying between them. This CDR3 has 13 residues. In germline, CDR1 is MNHNS, CDR2 SASEGT. CDR3 sequence: CASSLDGHQPQHF. The CDR3 bases are TGTGCCAGCAGTCTCGACGGACACCAGCCCCAGCATTTT.

This clone was observed a handful of times. V usage is TRBV21-1 and J usage is TRBJ2-2. TRBV21-1 corresponds to a pseudogene. This CDR3 is built from 13 residues. CDR3 sequence: CASSSNRHGELFF. The DNA of the CDR3 is TGTGCCAGCAGCAGCAATAGGCACGGGGAGCTGTTTTTT.